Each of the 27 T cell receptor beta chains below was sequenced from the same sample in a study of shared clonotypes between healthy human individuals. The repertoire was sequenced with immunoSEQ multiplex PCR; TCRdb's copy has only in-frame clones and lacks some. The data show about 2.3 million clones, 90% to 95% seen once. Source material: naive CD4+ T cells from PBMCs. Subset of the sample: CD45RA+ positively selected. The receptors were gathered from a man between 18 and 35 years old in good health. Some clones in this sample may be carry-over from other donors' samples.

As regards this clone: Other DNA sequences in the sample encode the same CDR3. The CDR3 DNA sequence: TGCGCCAGCAGCCTAGGACTAGCGGGGACCGGGGAGCTGTTTTTT. This gives the protein CASSLGLAGTGELFF. The chain carries TRBV5-1 and TRBJ2-2, with 12 bases matching TRBD2. The CDR3 consists of 15 residues. V was pared by 4 bases and J by 5 bases, with 3 bases of the junction left unmatched. Germline CDR1 and CDR2: SGHRS and YFSETQ.

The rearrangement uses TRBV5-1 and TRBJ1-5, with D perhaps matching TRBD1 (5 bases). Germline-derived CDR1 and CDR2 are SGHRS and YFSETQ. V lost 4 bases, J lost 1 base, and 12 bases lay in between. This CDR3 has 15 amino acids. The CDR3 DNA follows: TGCGCCAGCAGCCCGGGGGAGGCCAGCAATCAGCCCCAGCATTTT. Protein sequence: CASSPGEASNQPQHF.

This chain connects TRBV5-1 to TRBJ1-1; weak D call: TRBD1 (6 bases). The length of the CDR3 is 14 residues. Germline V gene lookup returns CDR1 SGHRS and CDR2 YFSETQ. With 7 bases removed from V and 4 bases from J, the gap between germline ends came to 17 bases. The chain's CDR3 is CASARRQETTEAFF. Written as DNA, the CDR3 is TGCGCCAGCGCGAGAAGACAGGAAACCACTGAAGCTTTCTTT. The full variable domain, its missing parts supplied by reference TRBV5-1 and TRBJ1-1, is KAGVTQTPRYLIKTRGQQVTLSCSPISGHRSVSWYQQTPGQGLQFLFEYFSETQRNKGNFPGRFSGRQFSNSRSEMNVSTLELGDSALYLCASARRQETTEAFFGQGTRLTVV.

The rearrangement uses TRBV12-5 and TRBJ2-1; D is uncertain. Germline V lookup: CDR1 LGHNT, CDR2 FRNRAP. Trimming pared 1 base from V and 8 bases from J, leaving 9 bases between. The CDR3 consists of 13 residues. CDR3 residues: CASGLAHGHEQFF. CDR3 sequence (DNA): TGTGCTAGTGGTTTGGCCCATGGTCATGAGCAGTTCTTC.

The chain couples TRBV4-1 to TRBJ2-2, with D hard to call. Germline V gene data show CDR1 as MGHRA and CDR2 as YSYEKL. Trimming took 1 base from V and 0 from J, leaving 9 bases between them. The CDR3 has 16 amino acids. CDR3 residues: CASSQVLRSNTGELFF. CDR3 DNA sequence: TGCGCCAGCAGCCAAGTTTTGCGCTCGAACACCGGGGAGCTGTTTTTT.

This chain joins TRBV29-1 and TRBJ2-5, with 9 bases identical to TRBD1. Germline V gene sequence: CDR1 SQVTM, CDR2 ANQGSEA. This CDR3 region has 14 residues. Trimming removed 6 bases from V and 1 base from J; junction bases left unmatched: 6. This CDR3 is CSVIRDRVQETQYF. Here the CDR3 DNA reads TGCAGCGTAATCCGGGACAGGGTCCAAGAGACCCAGTACTTC.

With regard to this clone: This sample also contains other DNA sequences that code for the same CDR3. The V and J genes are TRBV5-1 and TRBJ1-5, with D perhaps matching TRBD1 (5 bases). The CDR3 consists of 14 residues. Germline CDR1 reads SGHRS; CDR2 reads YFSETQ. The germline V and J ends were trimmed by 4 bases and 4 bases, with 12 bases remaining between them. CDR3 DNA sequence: TGCGCCAGCAGCCCCGACAGCCCAAATCAGCCCCAGCATTTT. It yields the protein CASSPDSPNQPQHF. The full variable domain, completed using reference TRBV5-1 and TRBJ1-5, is KAGVTQTPRYLIKTRGQQVTLSCSPISGHRSVSWYQQTPGQGLQFLFEYFSETQRNKGNFPGRFSGRQFSNSRSEMNVSTLELGDSALYLCASSPDSPNQPQHFGDGTRLSIL.

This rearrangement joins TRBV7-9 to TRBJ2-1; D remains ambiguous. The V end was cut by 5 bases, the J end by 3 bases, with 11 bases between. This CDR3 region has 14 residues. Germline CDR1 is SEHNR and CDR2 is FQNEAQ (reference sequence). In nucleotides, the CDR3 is TGTGCCAGCAGCATCGCTACTAACTACAATGAGCAGTTCTTC. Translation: CASSIATNYNEQFF.

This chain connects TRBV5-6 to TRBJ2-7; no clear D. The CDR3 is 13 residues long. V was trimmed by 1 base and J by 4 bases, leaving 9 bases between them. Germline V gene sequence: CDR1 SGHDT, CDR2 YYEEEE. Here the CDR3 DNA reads TGTGCCAGCAGCTTGCGGGCAGGATACGAGCAGTACTTC. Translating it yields CASSLRAGYEQYF.

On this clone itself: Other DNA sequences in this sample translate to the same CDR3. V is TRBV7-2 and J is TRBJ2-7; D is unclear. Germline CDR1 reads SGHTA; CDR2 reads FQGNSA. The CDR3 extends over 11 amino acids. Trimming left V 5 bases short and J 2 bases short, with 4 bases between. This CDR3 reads CASSPAYEQYF. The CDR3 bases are TGTGCCAGCAGCCCGGCCTACGAGCAGTACTTC.

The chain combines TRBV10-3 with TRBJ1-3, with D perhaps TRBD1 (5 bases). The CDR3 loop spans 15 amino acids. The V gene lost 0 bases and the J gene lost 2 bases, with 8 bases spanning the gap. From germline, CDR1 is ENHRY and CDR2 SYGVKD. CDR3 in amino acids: CAISESQGTGNTIYF. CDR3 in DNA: TGTGCCATCAGTGAGTCTCAGGGAACTGGAAACACCATATATTTT.

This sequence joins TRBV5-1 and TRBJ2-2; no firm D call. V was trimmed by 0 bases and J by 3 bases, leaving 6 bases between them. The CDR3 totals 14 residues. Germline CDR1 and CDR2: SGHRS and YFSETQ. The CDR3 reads CASSLDVHTGELFF. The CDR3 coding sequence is TGCGCCAGCAGCTTGGATGTTCACACCGGGGAGCTGTTTTTT.

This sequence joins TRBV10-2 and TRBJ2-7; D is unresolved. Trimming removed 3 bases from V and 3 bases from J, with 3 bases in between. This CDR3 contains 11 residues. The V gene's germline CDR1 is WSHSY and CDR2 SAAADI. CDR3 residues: CASSEIYEQYF. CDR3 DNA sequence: TGCGCCAGCAGTGAAATCTACGAGCAGTACTTC.

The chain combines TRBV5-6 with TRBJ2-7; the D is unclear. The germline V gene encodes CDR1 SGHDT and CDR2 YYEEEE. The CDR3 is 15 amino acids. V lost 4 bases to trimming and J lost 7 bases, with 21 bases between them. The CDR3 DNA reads TGTGCCAGCAGCGTAGCCTTGACGGGCGCGTGGGAGCAGTACTTC. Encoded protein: CASSVALTGAWEQYF.

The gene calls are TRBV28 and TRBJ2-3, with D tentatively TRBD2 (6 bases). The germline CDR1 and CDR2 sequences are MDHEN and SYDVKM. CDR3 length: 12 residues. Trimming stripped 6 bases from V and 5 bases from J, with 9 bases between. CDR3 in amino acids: CASRKGGDTQYF. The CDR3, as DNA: TGTGCCAGCAGGAAGGGAGGAGATACGCAGTATTTT.

CDR3 coding DNA: TGTGCCAGTAGAGAAAGAATAGAAGCTGAAGCTTTCTTT. It translates to CASRERIEAEAFF. The chain recombines TRBV19 with TRBJ1-1; D gene uncertain. In germline, CDR1 is LNHDA, CDR2 SQIVND (reference sequence). V lost 6 bases, J lost 6 bases, and 14 bases lay in between. The CDR3 length is 13 residues.

The CDR3 loop reads CASSVTSVSGNTIYF. CDR3 sequence (DNA): TGTGCCAGCAGCGTAACGAGTGTATCTGGAAACACCATATATTTT. This rearrangement joins TRBV9 to TRBJ1-3; the D is unclear. Germline V CDR1 and CDR2: SGDLS, YYNGEE. The CDR3 has 15 amino acids. V was clipped by 1 base and J by 1 base, with 9 bases between them.

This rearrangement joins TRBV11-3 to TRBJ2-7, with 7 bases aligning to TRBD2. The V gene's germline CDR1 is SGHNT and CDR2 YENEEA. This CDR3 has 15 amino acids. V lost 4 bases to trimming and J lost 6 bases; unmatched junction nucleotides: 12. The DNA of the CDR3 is TGTGCCAGCAGCTCGTTTCCGGGGCCGGGAGGCGAGCAGTACTTC. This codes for CASSSFPGPGGEQYF. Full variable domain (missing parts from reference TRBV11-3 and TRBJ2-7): EAGVVQSPRYKIIEKKQPVAFWCNPISGHNTLYWYLQNLGQGPELLIRYENEEAVDDSQLPKDRFSAERLKGVDSTLKIQPAELGDSAVYLCASSSFPGPGGEQYFGPGTRLTVT.

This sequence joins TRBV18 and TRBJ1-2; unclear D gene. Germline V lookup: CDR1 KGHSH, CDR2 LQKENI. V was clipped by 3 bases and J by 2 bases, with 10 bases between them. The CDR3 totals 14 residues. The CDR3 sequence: CASSPGQSNYGYTF. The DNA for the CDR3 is TGTGCCAGCTCACCCGGCCAGAGCAACTATGGCTACACCTTC.

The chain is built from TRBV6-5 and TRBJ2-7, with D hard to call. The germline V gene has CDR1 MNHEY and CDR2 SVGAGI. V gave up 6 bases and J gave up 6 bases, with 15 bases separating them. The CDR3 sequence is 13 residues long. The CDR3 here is CASSPRSSSEQYF. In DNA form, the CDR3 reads TGTGCCAGCAGCCCCAGGAGTTCGAGCGAGCAGTACTTC.

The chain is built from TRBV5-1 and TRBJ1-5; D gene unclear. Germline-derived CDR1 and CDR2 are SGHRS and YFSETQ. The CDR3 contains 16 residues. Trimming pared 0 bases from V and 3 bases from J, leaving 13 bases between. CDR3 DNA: TGCGCCAGCAGCTTGGGACCGGGGTGGAACAATCAGCCCCAGCATTTT. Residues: CASSLGPGWNNQPQHF.

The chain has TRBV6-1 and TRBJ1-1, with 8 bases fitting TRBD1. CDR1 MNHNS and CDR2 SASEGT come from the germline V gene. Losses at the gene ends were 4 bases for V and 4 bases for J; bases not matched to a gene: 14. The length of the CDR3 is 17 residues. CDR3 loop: CASSGTGRDPRGTEAFF. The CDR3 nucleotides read TGTGCCAGCAGTGGGACAGGGAGGGACCCTCGGGGCACTGAAGCTTTCTTT.

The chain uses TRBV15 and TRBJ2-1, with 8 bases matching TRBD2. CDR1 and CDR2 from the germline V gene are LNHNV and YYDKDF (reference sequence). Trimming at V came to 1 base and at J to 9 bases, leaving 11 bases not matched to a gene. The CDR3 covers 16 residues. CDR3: CATSRGPPAGAREQFF. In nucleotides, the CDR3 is TGTGCCACCAGCAGAGGGCCCCCAGCGGGAGCTCGTGAGCAGTTCTTC.

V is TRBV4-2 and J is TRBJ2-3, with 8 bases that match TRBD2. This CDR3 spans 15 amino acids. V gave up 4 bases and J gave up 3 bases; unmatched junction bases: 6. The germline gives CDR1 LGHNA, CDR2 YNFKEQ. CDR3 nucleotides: TGTGCCAGCAGCCCCGAGCGGGAGTTGACAGATACGCAGTATTTT. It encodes CASSPERELTDTQYF.

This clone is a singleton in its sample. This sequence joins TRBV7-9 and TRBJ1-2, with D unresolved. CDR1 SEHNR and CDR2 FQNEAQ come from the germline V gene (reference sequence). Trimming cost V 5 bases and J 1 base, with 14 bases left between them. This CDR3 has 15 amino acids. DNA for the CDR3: TGTGCCAGCAGCCGGAATCGGGATCTTAACTATGGCTACACCTTC. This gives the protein CASSRNRDLNYGYTF.

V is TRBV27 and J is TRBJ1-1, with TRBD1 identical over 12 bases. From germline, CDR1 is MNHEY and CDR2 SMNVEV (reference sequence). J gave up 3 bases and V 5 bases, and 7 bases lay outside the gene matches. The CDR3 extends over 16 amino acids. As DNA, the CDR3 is TGTGCCAGCAGTCTAGGGACAGGGGGCAGGGACACTGAAGCTTTCTTT. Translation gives CASSLGTGGRDTEAFF.

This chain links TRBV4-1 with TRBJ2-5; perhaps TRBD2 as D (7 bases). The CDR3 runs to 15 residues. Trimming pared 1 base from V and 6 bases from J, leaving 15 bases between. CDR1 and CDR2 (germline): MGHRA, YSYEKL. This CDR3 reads CASSQVGGGKKTQYF. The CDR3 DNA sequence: TGCGCCAGCAGCCAAGTAGGGGGGGGCAAGAAGACCCAGTACTTC.